Below, 22 T cell receptor beta chains from the same sample are listed, as sequenced in a study of graft-versus-host responses after intestinal transplantation. The antigens for these receptors are not known. The assay was immunoSEQ multiplex PCR, and TCRdb's table has in-frame clones only and misses some. The table includes roughly 120,000 clones, 90% detected once. This sample comprised unstimulated CD4+ T cells sorted from spleen or lymph node cells, obtained before intestinal transplant. These receptors were obtained from a human donor who received an intestinal transplant.

This chain uses TRBV6-1 with TRBJ2-3; weak D call: TRBD1 (6 bases). V gave up 6 bases and J gave up 3 bases, with 13 bases separating them. The germline CDR1 and CDR2 sequences are MNHNS and SASEGT. The CDR3 length is 14 residues. CDR3 sequence (DNA): TGTGCCAGCAGCTCACAGGGAAGGACAGATACGCAGTATTTT. Protein: CASSSQGRTDTQYF.

The chain employs TRBV30 and TRBJ2-4; D ambiguous. Per germline, CDR1 GTSNPN and CDR2 SVGIG (reference sequence). Trimming cost V 0 bases and J 6 bases, with 12 bases left between them. This CDR3 has 14 amino acids. The CDR3 loop is CAWSVSESGNIQYF. The CDR3 DNA is TGTGCCTGGAGTGTCTCTGAGTCGGGAAACATTCAGTACTTC.

The gene calls are TRBV29-1 and TRBJ2-1, with 9 bases that match TRBD2. Unmatched junction bases numbered 16, after V lost 6 bases and J lost 7 bases. The CDR3 totals 16 residues. The germline CDR1 and CDR2 sequences are SQVTM and ANQGSEA. CDR3 sequence: CSVPGLADPWGNEQFF. In DNA form, the CDR3 reads TGCAGCGTCCCGGGACTAGCCGACCCTTGGGGGAATGAGCAGTTCTTC.

The V gene is TRBV7-2, the J gene TRBJ2-1; 8 bases fit TRBD2. Germline V CDR1 and CDR2: SGHTA, FQGNSA. The length of the CDR3 is 15 residues. V trimming: 6 bases; J trimming: 5 bases; junction bases outside the gene matches: 9. The CDR3 reads CASRFSGGAHNEQFF. CDR3 DNA: TGTGCCAGCAGATTCTCGGGGGGGGCCCACAATGAGCAGTTCTTC.

The chain employs TRBV30 and TRBJ1-6, with D possibly matching TRBD1 (6 bases). This CDR3 spans 14 amino acids. Per the germline V gene, CDR1 is GTSNPN and CDR2 is SVGIG (reference sequence). Trimming removed 0 bases from V and 9 bases from J, with 12 bases in between. CDR3 DNA sequence: TGTGCCTGGAGTGTGGCAGGGACAAGTTCACCCCTCCACTTT. This codes for CAWSVAGTSSPLHF.

This clone was found once. J is TRBJ1-1 and V is TRBV16; a possible D gene is TRBD1 (5 bases). V lost 6 bases to trimming and J lost 0 bases, with 11 bases between them. Germline CDR1 KGHSY, CDR2 FQNENV. This CDR3 is built from 14 residues. The CDR3 DNA follows: TGTGCCAGCAGTCCACAGGACCTGAACACTGAAGCTTTCTTT. Protein product: CASSPQDLNTEAFF.

V and J are TRBV2 and TRBJ1-1; D possibly corresponds to TRBD1 (5 bases). V was cut by 1 base and J by 0 bases, with 9 bases left in between. This CDR3 has 15 amino acids. Germline assignment: CDR1 SNHLY and CDR2 FYNNEI. CDR3 loop: CASSEERQLNTEAFF. The CDR3 DNA sequence: TGTGCCAGCAGTGAAGAGAGACAGTTGAACACTGAAGCTTTCTTT.

The CDR3 sequence: CASSLGGLAGQETQYF. The CDR3 region has the DNA TGTGCCAGCAGCTTAGGGGGGCTAGCGGGGCAAGAGACCCAGTACTTC. The rearrangement uses TRBV7-2 and TRBJ2-5; 9 positions match TRBD2. In germline, CDR1 is SGHTA, CDR2 FQGNSA. This CDR3 is 16 amino acids long. Trimming removed 1 base from V and 2 bases from J; junction bases left unmatched: 5.

This clone has a single count. The rearrangement joins TRBV5-1 to TRBJ1-1; 9 nucleotides match TRBD1. This CDR3 region has 14 residues. The germline V gene encodes CDR1 SGHRS and CDR2 YFSETQ. J gave up 3 bases and V 2 bases, and 2 bases lay outside the gene matches. CDR3 sequence (DNA): TGCGCCAGCAGCTTTCGACAGGGGGACACTGAAGCTTTCTTT. Its protein is CASSFRQGDTEAFF.

This chain joins TRBV10-3 and TRBJ2-1; weak D call: TRBD1 (6 bases). There are 14 residues in the CDR3. The germline V and J ends were trimmed by 0 bases and 5 bases, with 8 bases remaining between them. In germline, CDR1 is ENHRY, CDR2 SYGVKD. The CDR3 protein is CAISESRDNNEQFF. The CDR3 DNA reads as TGTGCCATCAGTGAGTCGAGGGACAACAATGAGCAGTTCTTC.

The J gene is TRBJ2-5, the V gene TRBV5-6; 10 positions match TRBD1. The CDR3 extends over 14 amino acids. V dropped 0 bases and J dropped 4; count of bases not matched to a gene: 0. Germline V gene data show CDR1 as SGHDT and CDR2 as YYEEEE. The CDR3 DNA sequence: TGTGCCAGCAGCTTGGGGGACAGGGGAGAGACCCAGTACTTC. Residues: CASSLGDRGETQYF. Full variable domain (remainder filled in from reference TRBV5-6 and TRBJ2-5): DAGVTQSPTHLIKTRGQQVTLRCSPKSGHDTVSWYQQALGQGPQFIFQYYEEEERQRGNFPDRFSGHQFPNYSSELNVNALLLGDSALYLCASSLGDRGETQYFGPGTRLLVL.

This clone was observed a handful of times. The chain links TRBV2 to TRBJ2-7, with D tentatively TRBD1 (6 bases). This CDR3 is 14 amino acids long. The V end lost 6 bases, the J end lost 12 bases, and 24 bases lay between the germline ends. Germline V gives CDR1 SNHLY, CDR2 FYNNEI. As DNA, the CDR3 is TGTGCCAGCAGACCCGGGACACTGGATTCGAGACCGTACTTC. Its translation: CASRPGTLDSRPYF.

The J gene is TRBJ2-3, the V gene TRBV18, with 7 bases identical to TRBD2. Germline lookup yields CDR1 KGHSH and CDR2 LQKENI. Trimming removed 6 bases from V and 9 bases from J; junction bases left unmatched: 9. This CDR3 is 13 amino acids long. CDR3 residues: CASSLLGGWTQYF. The CDR3 DNA reads as TGTGCCAGCTCGTTACTGGGAGGGTGGACGCAGTATTTT.

V usage is TRBV6-1 and J usage is TRBJ2-5; 8 nucleotides agree with TRBD1. Trimming at V came to 3 bases and at J to 0 bases, leaving 6 bases not matched to a gene. Germline V gives CDR1 MNHNS, CDR2 SASEGT. The CDR3 consists of 16 residues. The CDR3 nucleotides are TGTGCCAGCAGTGACCGGACAGGGTGGTACCAAGAGACCCAGTACTTC. This sequence encodes CASSDRTGWYQETQYF.

This clone is a singleton in its sample. This chain uses TRBV15 with TRBJ1-5, with 7 bases identical to TRBD1. Germline assignment: CDR1 LNHNV and CDR2 YYDKDF (reference sequence). V shed 2 bases, J shed 1 base, and the junction held 5 bases outside the gene matches. The length of the CDR3 is 16 residues. The CDR3: CATSRRAGQSNQPQHF. The CDR3 nucleotides read TGTGCCACCAGCAGAAGGGCGGGACAGAGCAATCAGCCCCAGCATTTT. The variable domain in full, with the rest retrieved from reference TRBV15 and TRBJ1-5, is DAMVIQNPRYQVTQFGKPVTLSCSQTLNHNVMYWYQQKSSQAPKLLFHYYDKDFNNEADTPDNFQSRRPNTSFCFLDIRSPGLGDTAMYLCATSRRAGQSNQPQHFGDGTRLSIL.

As to this clone: In the same sample, other DNA sequences code for this CDR3. V is TRBV9 and J is TRBJ2-5, with TRBD2 matching 8 bases. J gave up 5 bases and V 2 bases, and 2 bases lay outside the gene matches. The V gene's germline CDR1 is SGDLS and CDR2 YYNGEE. The CDR3 length is 13 residues. The CDR3 DNA sequence: TGTGCCAGCAGCGTCGGGGGGGTCGAGACCCAGTACTTC. Amino acid sequence: CASSVGGVETQYF.

This chain joins TRBV18 and TRBJ2-1; D might be TRBD2 (6 bases). Germline assignment: CDR1 KGHSH and CDR2 LQKENI. Trimming left V 6 bases short and J 9 bases short, with 21 bases between. The CDR3 covers 15 residues. CDR3 nucleotides: TGTGCCAGCTCGTCACCGGGACTGGGCTTCTTTGAGCAGTTCTTC. As protein: CASSSPGLGFFEQFF.

This chain links TRBV18 with TRBJ2-7, with 7 bases aligning to TRBD1. The CDR3 loop spans 15 amino acids. Germline CDR1 KGHSH, CDR2 LQKENI. Trimming took 4 bases from V and 4 from J; bases not matched to a gene: 10. CDR3 loop: CASSLSTGRKYEQYF. The CDR3 region has the DNA TGTGCCAGCTCACTGTCGACAGGGAGAAAGTACGAGCAGTACTTC. The entire variable domain, with the rest obtained from reference TRBV18 and TRBJ2-7, is as follows: NAGVMQNPRHLVRRRGQEARLRCSPMKGHSHVYWYRQLPEEGLKFMVYLQKENIIDESGMPKERFSAEFPKEGPSILRIQQVVRGDSAAYFCASSLSTGRKYEQYFGPGTRLTVT.

The genes are TRBV30 and TRBJ1-5; maybe TRBD1 (5 bases). Trimming left V 2 bases short and J 6 bases short, with 17 bases between. CDR1 is GTSNPN and CDR2 is SVGIG in the germline V gene (reference sequence). CDR3 length: 15 amino acids. DNA of the CDR3: TGTGCCTGGAGTCCTACCGGAGTGGGGCGTCAGCCCCAGCATTTT. It yields the protein CAWSPTGVGRQPQHF.

In nucleotides, the CDR3 is TGCGCCAGCAGCTTCGAGGGGGCAGTGAGCACTGAAGCTTTCTTT. Translation: CASSFEGAVSTEAFF. The chain has TRBV5-1 and TRBJ1-1, with 7 bases that match TRBD1. Germline loops: CDR1 SGHRS, CDR2 YFSETQ. J gave up 4 bases and V 2 bases, and 8 bases lay outside the gene matches. The CDR3 extends over 15 amino acids.

The rearrangement joins TRBV18 to TRBJ2-6, with no clear D. There are 18 residues in the CDR3. Germline lookup yields CDR1 KGHSH and CDR2 LQKENI. Trimming cost V 3 bases and J 0 bases, with 15 bases left between them. The CDR3 DNA is TGTGCCAGCTCACCTCTACAGTCCCGGTCCTCTGGGGCCAACGTCCTGACTTTC. Translation gives CASSPLQSRSSGANVLTF.

The chain recombines TRBV18 with TRBJ2-6; 7 nucleotides line up with TRBD1. This CDR3 has 15 residues. Germline V gene lookup returns CDR1 KGHSH and CDR2 LQKENI. V was clipped by 3 bases and J by 3 bases; unmatched bases: 2. The CDR3 sequence: CASSPTGFGANVLTF. Here the CDR3 DNA reads TGTGCCAGCTCACCGACAGGGTTTGGGGCCAACGTCCTGACTTTC.